Sequencing of this T cell receptor (beta chain) was carried out in a study of radiotherapy plus CTLA-4 blockade in lung cancer. Lung cancer patients with chemo-refractory metastatic non-small-cell disease were given focal radiation plus CTLA-4 blockade with ipilimumab. Method: immunoSEQ multiplex PCR; TCRdb's copy keeps in-frame clones and lacks some. The sample has around 20,000 clones, about 82% seen once; the top ten hold about a quarter. As to this clone: What it recognizes is unknown.

The study's findings and limits: Researchers report tumor-derived TCR clones expanding in blood after radiotherapy plus ipilimumab. Best predicting response, reportedly, were early blood T cell clone dynamics, with interferon-beta.

CDR1 SQVTM and CDR2 ANQGSEA come from the germline V gene. The CDR3 loop spans 13 amino acids. V dropped 7 bases and J dropped 1 base, with 14 bases sitting between them. V and J are TRBV29-1 and TRBJ2-7; possible D gene TRBD1, 6 bases. Sequencing was performed on peripheral blood, taken from a patient treated with radiotherapy plus ipilimumab. The sequence was obtained from a human donor with non-small cell lung cancer whose response to radiotherapy plus ipilimumab could not be evaluated. The CDR3 reads CSARQALSYEQYF. The CDR3 DNA reads TGCAGCGCCCGACAGGCGCTATCCTACGAGCAGTACTTC.